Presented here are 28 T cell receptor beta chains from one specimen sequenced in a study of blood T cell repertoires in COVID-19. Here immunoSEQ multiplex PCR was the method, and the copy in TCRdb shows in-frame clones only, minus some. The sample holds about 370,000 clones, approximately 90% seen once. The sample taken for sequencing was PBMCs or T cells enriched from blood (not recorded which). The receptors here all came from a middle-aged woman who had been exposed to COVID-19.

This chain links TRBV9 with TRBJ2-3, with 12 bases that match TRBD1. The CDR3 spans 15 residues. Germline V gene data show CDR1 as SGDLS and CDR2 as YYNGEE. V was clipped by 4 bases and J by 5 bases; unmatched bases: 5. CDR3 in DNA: TGTGCCAGCAGCTCCGGGACAGGGGGCCGAGATACGCAGTATTTT. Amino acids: CASSSGTGGRDTQYF.

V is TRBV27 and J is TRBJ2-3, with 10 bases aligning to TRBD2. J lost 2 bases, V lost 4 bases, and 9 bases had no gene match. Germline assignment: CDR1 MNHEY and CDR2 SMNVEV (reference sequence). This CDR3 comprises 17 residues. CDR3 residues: CASSSRLAGSPTDTQYF. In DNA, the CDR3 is TGTGCCAGCAGTTCTCGACTAGCGGGCAGCCCCACAGATACGCAGTATTTT.

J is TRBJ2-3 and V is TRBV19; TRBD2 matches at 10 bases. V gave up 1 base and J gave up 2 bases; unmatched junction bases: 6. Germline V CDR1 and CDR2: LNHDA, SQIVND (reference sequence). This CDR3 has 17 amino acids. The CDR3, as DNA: TGTGCCAGTAGTATAGGGGCTAGCGGGGGATCCACAGATACGCAGTATTTT. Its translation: CASSIGASGGSTDTQYF.

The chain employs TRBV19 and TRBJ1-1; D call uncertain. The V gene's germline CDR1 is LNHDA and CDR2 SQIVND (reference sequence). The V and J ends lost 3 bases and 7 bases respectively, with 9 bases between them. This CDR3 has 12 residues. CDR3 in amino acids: CASSIGIIEAFF. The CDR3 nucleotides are TGTGCCAGTAGTATCGGGATTATTGAAGCTTTCTTT.

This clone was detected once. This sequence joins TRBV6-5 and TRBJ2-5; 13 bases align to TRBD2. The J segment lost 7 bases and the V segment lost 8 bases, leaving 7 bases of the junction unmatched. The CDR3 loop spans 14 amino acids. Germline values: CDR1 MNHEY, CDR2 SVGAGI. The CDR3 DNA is TGTGCCAGCTCGACTAGCGGGAGGCGGGGGACCCAGTACTTC. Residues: CASSTSGRRGTQYF.

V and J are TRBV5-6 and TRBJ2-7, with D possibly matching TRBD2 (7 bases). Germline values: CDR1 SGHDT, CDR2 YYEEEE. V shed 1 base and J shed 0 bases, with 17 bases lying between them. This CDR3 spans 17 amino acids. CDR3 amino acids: CASSLPGGGGSSYEQYF. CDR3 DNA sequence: TGTGCCAGCAGCTTGCCCGGAGGGGGGGGGTCCTCCTACGAGCAGTACTTC.

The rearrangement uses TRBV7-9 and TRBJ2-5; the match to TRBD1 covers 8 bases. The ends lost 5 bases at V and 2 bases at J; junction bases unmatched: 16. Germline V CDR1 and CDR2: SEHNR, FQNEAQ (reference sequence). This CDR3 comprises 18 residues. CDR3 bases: TGTGCCAGCAGCCCAAGGCGGGCTGGGACAGGTGTACAAGAGACCCAGTACTTC. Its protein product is CASSPRRAGTGVQETQYF.

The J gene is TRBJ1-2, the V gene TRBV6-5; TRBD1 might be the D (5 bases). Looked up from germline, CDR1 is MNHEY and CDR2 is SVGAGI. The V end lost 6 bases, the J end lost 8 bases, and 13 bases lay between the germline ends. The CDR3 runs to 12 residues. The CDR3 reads CASSRDSGGYTF. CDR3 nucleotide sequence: TGTGCCAGCAGCCGGGACTCAGGAGGCTACACCTTC.

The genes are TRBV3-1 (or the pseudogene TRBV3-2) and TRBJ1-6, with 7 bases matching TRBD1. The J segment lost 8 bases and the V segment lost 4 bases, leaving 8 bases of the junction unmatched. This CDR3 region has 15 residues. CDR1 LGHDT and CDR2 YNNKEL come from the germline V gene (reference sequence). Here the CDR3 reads CASSPAGGGDSPLHF. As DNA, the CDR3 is TGTGCCAGCAGCCCAGCAGGGGGAGGTGATTCACCCCTCCACTTT.

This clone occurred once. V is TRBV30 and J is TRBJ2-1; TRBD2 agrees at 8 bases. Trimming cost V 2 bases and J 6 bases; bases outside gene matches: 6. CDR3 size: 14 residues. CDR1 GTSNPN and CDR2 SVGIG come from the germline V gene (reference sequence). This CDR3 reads CAWSRTGGLNEQFF. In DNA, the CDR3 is TGTGCCTGGAGTAGGACGGGAGGGCTCAATGAGCAGTTCTTC.

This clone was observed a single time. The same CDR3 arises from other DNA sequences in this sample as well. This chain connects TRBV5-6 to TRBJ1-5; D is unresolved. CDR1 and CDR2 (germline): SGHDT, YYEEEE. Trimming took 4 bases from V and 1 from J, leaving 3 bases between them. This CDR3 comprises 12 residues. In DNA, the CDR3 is TGTGCCAGCAGCCTCAGCAATCAGCCCCAGCATTTT. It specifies CASSLSNQPQHF.

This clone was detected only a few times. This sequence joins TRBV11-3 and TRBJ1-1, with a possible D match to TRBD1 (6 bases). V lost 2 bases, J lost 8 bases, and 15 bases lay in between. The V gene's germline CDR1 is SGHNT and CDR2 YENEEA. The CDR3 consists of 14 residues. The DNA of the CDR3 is TGTGCCAGCAGCTTAAAAGGGATCGACAGGGAAGCTTTCTTT. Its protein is CASSLKGIDREAFF.

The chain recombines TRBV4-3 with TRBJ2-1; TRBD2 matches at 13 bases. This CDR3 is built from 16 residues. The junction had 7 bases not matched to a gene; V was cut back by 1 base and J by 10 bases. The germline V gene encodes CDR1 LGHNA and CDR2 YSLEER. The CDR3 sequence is CASSQGLAGGTPEQFF. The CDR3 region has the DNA TGCGCCAGCAGCCAAGGACTAGCGGGAGGAACGCCCGAGCAGTTCTTC.

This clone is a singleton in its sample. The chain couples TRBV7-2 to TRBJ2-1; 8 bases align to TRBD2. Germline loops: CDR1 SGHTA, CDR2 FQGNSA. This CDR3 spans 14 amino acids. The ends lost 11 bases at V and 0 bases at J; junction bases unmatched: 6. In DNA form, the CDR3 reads TGTGCCGATGGGGCGGGGGGCTCCTACAATGAGCAGTTCTTC. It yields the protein CADGAGGSYNEQFF.

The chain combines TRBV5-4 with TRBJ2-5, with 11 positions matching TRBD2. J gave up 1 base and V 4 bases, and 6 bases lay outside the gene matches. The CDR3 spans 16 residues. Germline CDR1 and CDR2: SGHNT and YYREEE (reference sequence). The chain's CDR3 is CASSAGTSGFQETQYF. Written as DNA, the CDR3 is TGTGCCAGCAGCGCCGGGACTAGCGGATTCCAAGAGACCCAGTACTTC.

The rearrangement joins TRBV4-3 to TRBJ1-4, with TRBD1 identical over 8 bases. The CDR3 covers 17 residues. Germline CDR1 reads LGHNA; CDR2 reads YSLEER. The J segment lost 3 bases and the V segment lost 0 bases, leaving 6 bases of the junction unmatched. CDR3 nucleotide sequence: TGCGCCAGCAGCCAAGAGGGACAGGTATTAGCTAATGAAAAACTGTTTTTT. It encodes CASSQEGQVLANEKLFF.

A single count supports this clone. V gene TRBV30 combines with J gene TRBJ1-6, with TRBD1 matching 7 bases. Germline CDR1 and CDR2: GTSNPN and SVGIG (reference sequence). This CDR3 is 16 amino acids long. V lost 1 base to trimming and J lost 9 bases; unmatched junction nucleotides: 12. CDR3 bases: TGTGCCTGGAGTGCCGCCCGCACAGGGGAAGGTTCACCCCTCCACTTT. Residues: CAWSAARTGEGSPLHF.

CDR3 loop: CASSRLAGDNTGELFF. CDR3 coding DNA: TGTGCCAGCAGTCGACTAGCGGGGGATAACACCGGGGAGCTGTTTTTT. The chain joins TRBV6-4 to TRBJ2-2; 12 bases agree with TRBD2. V was pared by 5 bases and J by 2 bases, with 3 bases of the junction left unmatched. The CDR3 consists of 16 residues. Germline values: CDR1 MRHNA, CDR2 SNTAGT.

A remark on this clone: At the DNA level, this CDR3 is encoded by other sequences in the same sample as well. This CDR3 reads CASSPDRGRYEKLFF. Here the CDR3 DNA reads TGTGCCAGCAGCCCGGACAGGGGGCGCTATGAAAAACTGTTTTTT. This rearrangement joins TRBV7-2 to TRBJ1-4, with 11 bases fitting TRBD1. The CDR3 sequence is 15 residues long. The J segment lost 6 bases and the V segment lost 5 bases, leaving 5 bases of the junction unmatched. Germline V lookup: CDR1 SGHTA, CDR2 FQGNSA.

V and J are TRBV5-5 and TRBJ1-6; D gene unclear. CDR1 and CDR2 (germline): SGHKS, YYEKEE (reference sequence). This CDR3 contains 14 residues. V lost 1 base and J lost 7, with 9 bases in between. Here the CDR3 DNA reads TGTGCCAGCAGCTTGAACAGTGACAATTCACCCCTCCACTTT. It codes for CASSLNSDNSPLHF.

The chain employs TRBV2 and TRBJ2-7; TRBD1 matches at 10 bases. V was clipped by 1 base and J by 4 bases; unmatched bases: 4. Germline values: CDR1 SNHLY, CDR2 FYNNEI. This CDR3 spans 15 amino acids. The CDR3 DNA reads TGTGCCAGCAGTGAAGGGGGGACAGGGGAGTACGAGCAGTACTTC. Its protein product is CASSEGGTGEYEQYF.

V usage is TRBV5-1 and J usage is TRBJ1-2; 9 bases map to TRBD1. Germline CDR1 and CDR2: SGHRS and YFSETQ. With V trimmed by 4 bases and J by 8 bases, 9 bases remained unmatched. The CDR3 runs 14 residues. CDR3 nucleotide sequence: TGCGCCAGCAGCCCGGGACAGGGCAACCGGGGCTACACCTTC. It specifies CASSPGQGNRGYTF.

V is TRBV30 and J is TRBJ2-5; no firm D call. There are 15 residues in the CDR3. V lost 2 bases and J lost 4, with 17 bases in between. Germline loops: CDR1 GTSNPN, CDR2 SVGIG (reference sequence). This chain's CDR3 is CAWSSIESNGETQYF. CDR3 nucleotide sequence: TGTGCCTGGAGTTCGATCGAGAGCAATGGAGAGACCCAGTACTTC.

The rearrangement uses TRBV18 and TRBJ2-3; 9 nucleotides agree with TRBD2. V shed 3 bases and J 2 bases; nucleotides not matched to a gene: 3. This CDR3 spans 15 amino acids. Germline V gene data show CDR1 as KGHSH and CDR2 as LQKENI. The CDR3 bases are TGTGCCAGCTCACCCGGACTAGCGAACACAGATACGCAGTATTTT. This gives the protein CASSPGLANTDTQYF.

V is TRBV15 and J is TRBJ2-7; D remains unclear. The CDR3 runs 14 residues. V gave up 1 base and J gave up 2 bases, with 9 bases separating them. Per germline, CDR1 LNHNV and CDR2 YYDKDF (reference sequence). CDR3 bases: TGTGCCACCAGCAGAGTAGAGGTTCCCTACGAGCAGTACTTC. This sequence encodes CATSRVEVPYEQYF. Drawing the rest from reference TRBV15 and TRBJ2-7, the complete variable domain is DAMVIQNPRYQVTQFGKPVTLSCSQTLNHNVMYWYQQKSSQAPKLLFHYYDKDFNNEADTPDNFQSRRPNTSFCFLDIRSPGLGDTAMYLCATSRVEVPYEQYFGPGTRLTVT.

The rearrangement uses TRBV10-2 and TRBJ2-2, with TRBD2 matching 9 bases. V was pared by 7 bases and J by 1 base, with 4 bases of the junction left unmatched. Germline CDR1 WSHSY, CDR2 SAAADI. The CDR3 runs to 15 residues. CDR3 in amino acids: CASTVAGVNTGELFF. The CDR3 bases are TGCGCCAGCACTGTAGCGGGGGTGAACACCGGGGAGCTGTTTTTT.

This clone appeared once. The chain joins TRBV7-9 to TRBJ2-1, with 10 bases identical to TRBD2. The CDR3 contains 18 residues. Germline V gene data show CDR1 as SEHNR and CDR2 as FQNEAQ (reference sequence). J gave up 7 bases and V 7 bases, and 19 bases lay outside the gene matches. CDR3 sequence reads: CASNHPSPFSGRLNEQFF. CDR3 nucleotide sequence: TGTGCCAGCAACCACCCATCCCCATTTAGCGGGAGGTTAAATGAGCAGTTCTTC.

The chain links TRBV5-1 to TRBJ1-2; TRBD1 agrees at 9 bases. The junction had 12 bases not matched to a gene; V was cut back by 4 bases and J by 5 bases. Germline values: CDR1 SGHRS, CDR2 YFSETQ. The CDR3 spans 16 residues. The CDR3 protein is CASSPGGIGTGYGYTF. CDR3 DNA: TGCGCCAGCAGCCCGGGCGGCATCGGGACAGGGTATGGCTACACCTTC.